These 16 T cell receptor beta chains share one sample of origin, sequenced in a study of Ad26.COV2.S vaccination and SARS-CoV-2 variants. The sample's treatment: some 20 received Ad26.COV2.S at low or high dose, single or two shots; about five received placebo; per-sample allocation not given. Day 63 after the first injection of vaccine or placebo was the sampling time. Profiled with immunoSEQ multiplex PCR; TCRdb holds only in-frame clones, not every one. The table lists some 320,000 clones, 85% of them singletons. Material: peripheral blood, obtained in a trial of Ad26.COV2.S vaccine versus placebo. These receptors were obtained from a person between 18 and 65 years old who received the Ad26.COV2.S COVID-19 vaccine or a placebo.

The chain has TRBV2 and TRBJ2-2, with 8 bases that match TRBD1. The CDR3 extends over 17 amino acids. Germline loops: CDR1 SNHLY, CDR2 FYNNEI. The junction had 11 bases not matched to a gene; V was cut back by 5 bases and J by 3 bases. CDR3 nucleotide sequence: TGTGCCAGCAGTAATCCAGGACAGGGCTTTTACACCGGGGAGCTGTTTTTT. This encodes CASSNPGQGFYTGELFF.

The V gene is TRBV12-3 or TRBV12-4, the J gene TRBJ1-4; D gene uncertain. The CDR3 has 13 residues. The ends were cut back, 2 bases at V and 5 bases at J, with 6 bases in the middle. The CDR3 sequence is CASSLSDNEKLFF. CDR3 sequence (DNA): TGTGCCAGCAGTTTATCTGACAATGAAAAACTGTTTTTT.

The J gene is TRBJ2-2, the V gene TRBV2, with D perhaps assigned TRBD1 or TRBD2 (5 bases each). The V gene's germline CDR1 is SNHLY and CDR2 FYNNEI. The CDR3 length is 14 residues. Trimming shortened V by 5 bases and J by 7 bases, and 14 bases separated the two germline ends. The CDR3 sequence is CASSLNWGYGELFF. CDR3 nucleotide sequence: TGTGCCAGCAGTTTGAACTGGGGGTACGGGGAGCTGTTTTTT.

V usage is TRBV5-1 and J usage is TRBJ2-6; D remains unclear. Trimming pared 0 bases from V and 0 bases from J, leaving 7 bases between. This CDR3 is 16 amino acids long. Per germline, CDR1 SGHRS and CDR2 YFSETQ. The CDR3 spells CASSLGSNSGANVLTF. DNA of the CDR3: TGCGCCAGCAGCTTGGGGTCCAACTCTGGGGCCAACGTCCTGACTTTC.

The genes are TRBV5-1 and TRBJ2-7; 9 bases match TRBD1. Germline V gene lookup returns CDR1 SGHRS and CDR2 YFSETQ. Unmatched junction bases numbered 8, after V lost 7 bases and J lost 6 bases. This CDR3 has 13 amino acids. CDR3 loop: CASGDRERSEQYF. The DNA for the CDR3 is TGCGCCAGCGGGGACAGGGAGCGGAGCGAGCAGTACTTC.

This sequence joins TRBV19 and TRBJ2-2; D may be TRBD1 (6 bases). The germline V gene encodes CDR1 LNHDA and CDR2 SQIVND (reference sequence). The CDR3 contains 13 residues. Trimming pared 8 bases from V and 5 bases from J, leaving 12 bases between. In nucleotides, the CDR3 is TGTGCCAGTGAACAGGGAAGGACCGGGGAGCTGTTTTTT. Its protein is CASEQGRTGELFF. Supplemented by reference TRBV19 and TRBJ2-2, the full variable domain reads DGGITQSPKYLFRKEGQNVTLSCEQNLNHDAMYWYRQDPGQGLRLIYYSQIVNDFQKGDIAEGYSVSREKKESFPLTVTSAQKNPTAFYLCASEQGRTGELFFGEGSRLTVL.

The chain links TRBV29-1 to TRBJ2-3; D perhaps matches TRBD1 (8 bases). CDR3 size: 15 residues. Germline-derived CDR1 and CDR2 are SQVTM and ANQGSEA. V was clipped by 6 bases and J by 7 bases, with 23 bases between them. The CDR3: CSVGQGLASGNTQYF. The CDR3 coding sequence is TGCAGCGTCGGACAGGGACTGGCAAGCGGGAATACGCAGTATTTT.

This clone was recorded only once. The chain has TRBV12-3 or TRBV12-4 and TRBJ2-7, with D uncertain. This CDR3 has 12 residues. V was clipped by 3 bases and J by 6 bases, with 9 bases between them. CDR3 loop: CASSFGQVEQYF. CDR3 DNA sequence: TGTGCCAGCAGTTTTGGGCAAGTCGAGCAGTACTTC.

The chain carries TRBV24-1 and TRBJ1-4; D remains ambiguous. Germline values: CDR1 KGHDR, CDR2 SFDVKD. This CDR3 has 15 residues. V was shortened by 3 bases and J by 8 bases, with 15 bases between the two germline ends. The CDR3 coding sequence is TGTGCCACCAGTGATCCTTTAAATTCAGGAGAAAAACTGTTTTTT. As protein: CATSDPLNSGEKLFF.

The CDR3 reads CASSSTLNTEAFF. The CDR3 region has the DNA TGTGCCAGCAGCTCTACACTGAACACTGAAGCTTTCTTT. V usage is TRBV11-2 and J usage is TRBJ1-1; D call uncertain. CDR1 is SGHAT, CDR2 FQNNGV, per germline. Trimming shortened V by 4 bases and J by 0 bases, and 6 bases separated the two germline ends. CDR3 size: 13 residues.

The chain is built from TRBV3-1 (or the pseudogene TRBV3-2) and TRBJ2-7, with no clear D. Trimming removed 1 base from V and 6 bases from J, with 4 bases in between. This CDR3 spans 11 amino acids. Germline loops: CDR1 LGHDT, CDR2 YNNKEL (reference sequence). CDR3 protein: CASSQVREQYF. Written as DNA, the CDR3 is TGTGCCAGCAGCCAAGTCCGCGAGCAGTACTTC.

The gene calls are TRBV28 and TRBJ1-5, with D tentatively TRBD1 (5 bases). Between the trimmed V and J ends, which lost 2 bases and 4 bases, there was a span of 12 bases. This CDR3 has 15 residues. Germline V gene data show CDR1 as MDHEN and CDR2 as SYDVKM. This chain's CDR3 is CASSLGSGGNQPQHF. CDR3 nucleotide sequence: TGTGCCAGCAGTTTAGGGTCGGGGGGGAATCAGCCCCAGCATTTT.

The chain links TRBV27 to TRBJ2-3; D gene unclear. Germline V gene data show CDR1 as MNHEY and CDR2 as SMNVEV (reference sequence). V shed 8 bases and J shed 1 base, with 10 bases lying between them. The CDR3 is 13 amino acids. CDR3 DNA sequence: TGTGCCAGCCGGCGACCGGGCACAGATACGCAGTATTTT. It yields the protein CASRRPGTDTQYF.

The V call is TRBV27, the J call TRBJ2-3; perhaps TRBD2 as D (7 bases). The CDR3 covers 17 residues. Per germline, CDR1 MNHEY and CDR2 SMNVEV (reference sequence). Trimming took 2 bases from V and 1 from J, leaving 16 bases between them. CDR3 loop: CASSLRGGQGRTDTQYF. DNA of the CDR3: TGTGCCAGCAGTTTAAGGGGGGGGCAGGGACGCACAGATACGCAGTATTTT.

The V call is TRBV11-2, the J call TRBJ1-1, with a tentative D call TRBD1 (5 bases). CDR1 is SGHAT, CDR2 FQNNGV, per germline. CDR3 length: 13 residues. Trimming pared 5 bases from V and 10 bases from J, leaving 17 bases between. The CDR3 coding sequence is TGTGCCAGCAGCCCCACGGGGCAGGGAGCAGCTTTCTTT. Its protein product is CASSPTGQGAAFF.

This clone was seen a single time. The chain couples TRBV13 to TRBJ2-5; 14 bases match TRBD2. CDR1 is PRHDT and CDR2 is FYEKMQ in the germline V gene (reference sequence). The CDR3 runs 17 residues. V was clipped by 5 bases and J by 5 bases; unmatched bases: 10. The CDR3 DNA reads as TGTGCCAGCAGCCCCCGAAGACTAGCGGGGGGGCCCGAGACCCAGTACTTC. Its translation is CASSPRRLAGGPETQYF.